These 28 T cell receptor beta chains originate from one sample sequenced in a study of control samples from healthy donors and cancer patients. Libraries were prepared by immunoSEQ multiplex PCR; TCRdb keeps only in-frame clonotypes and omits some of them. The sample includes about 83,000 clones, roughly nine tenths seen only once; the top ten take 15% to 19%. Sample: blood. Source of these receptors: a man under 40 in good health.

The chain uses TRBV3-1 (or the pseudogene TRBV3-2) and TRBJ1-3; 7 bases line up with TRBD1. Per germline, CDR1 LGHDT and CDR2 YNNKEL (reference sequence). The CDR3 spans 15 residues. The V gene end was trimmed by 8 bases and the J gene end by 0 bases; junction bases not matched to a gene: 7. The CDR3 DNA follows: TGTGCCAGCTGGGACAGACAAAGCTCTGGAAACACCATATATTTT. This gives the protein CASWDRQSSGNTIYF.

The genes are TRBV4-1 and TRBJ2-3, with D unclear. CDR1 is MGHRA and CDR2 is YSYEKL in the germline V gene. The length of the CDR3 is 16 residues. Trimming took off 0 bases at V and 3 bases at J, with 13 bases between the two ends. CDR3 region: CASSQEGFGRTDTQYF. The CDR3 nucleotides read TGCGCCAGCAGCCAAGAAGGGTTCGGCCGGACAGATACGCAGTATTTT.

The gene calls are TRBV19 and TRBJ1-1; D call uncertain. Per germline, CDR1 LNHDA and CDR2 SQIVND (reference sequence). There are 13 residues in the CDR3. Trimming pared 6 bases from V and 6 bases from J, leaving 14 bases between. CDR3 DNA: TGTGCCAGTAGAGATTTGGACCGGGCTGAAGCTTTCTTT. It is translated as CASRDLDRAEAFF.

As for this clone: The junction differs from germline at one of its ends, possibly a read error. This chain joins TRBV18 and TRBJ1-3; D is ambiguous. Germline assignment: CDR1 KGHSH and CDR2 LQKENI. The CDR3 covers 12 residues. The CDR3 bases are TGTGCCAGCCCACCTCCTGGGGACACCATATATTTT. It is translated as CASPPPGDTIYF.

This clone was recorded once. V and J are TRBV11-1 and TRBJ2-7; 8 bases map to TRBD1. After removal of 1 base from V and 4 bases from J, the junction contained 3 bases not matched to a gene. Germline loops: CDR1 SGHAT, CDR2 FQDESV (reference sequence). The CDR3 runs 14 residues. CDR3 loop: CASSLVQGAYEQYF. CDR3 sequence (DNA): TGTGCCAGCAGCTTAGTGCAGGGGGCTTACGAGCAGTACTTC.

This chain uses TRBV10-2 with TRBJ2-1, with 7 nucleotides matching TRBD2. From germline, CDR1 is WSHSY and CDR2 SAAADI. V shed 8 bases and J 8 bases; nucleotides not matched to a gene: 15. CDR3 length: 15 amino acids. The CDR3 reads CASAGGTTNLHEQFF. The CDR3 DNA reads TGCGCCAGCGCCGGCGGGACTACCAATCTCCATGAGCAGTTCTTC.

The chain combines TRBV6-5 with TRBJ1-1; TRBD1 matches 8 bases. The germline CDR1 and CDR2 sequences are MNHEY and SVGAGI. The J segment lost 4 bases and the V segment lost 5 bases, leaving 9 bases of the junction unmatched. This CDR3 contains 15 residues. CDR3 in DNA: TGTGCCAGCAGTACCTCCGGACAGGGAATCACTGAAGCTTTCTTT. Translating gives CASSTSGQGITEAFF.

The chain joins TRBV28 to TRBJ2-3; D may be TRBD2 (6 bases). CDR3 size: 15 residues. Germline V lookup: CDR1 MDHEN, CDR2 SYDVKM. Trimming removed 7 bases from V and 1 base from J, with 15 bases in between. The CDR3 bases are TGTGCCAGCACAGACTGGACTACAGGCACAGATACGCAGTATTTT. Translated: CASTDWTTGTDTQYF.

The rearrangement uses TRBV4-3 and TRBJ1-6, with 11 bases identical to TRBD1. Germline assignment: CDR1 LGHNA and CDR2 YSLEER. Trimming took 6 bases from V and 9 from J; bases not matched to a gene: 7. The CDR3 has 15 residues. The CDR3, as DNA: TGCGCCAGCAGTCCCGGACAGGGGGCAGGTTCACCCCTCCACTTT. Translation gives CASSPGQGAGSPLHF.

The J gene is TRBJ1-5, the V gene TRBV24-1; 9 nucleotides align to TRBD1. With V trimmed by 3 bases and J by 6 bases, 8 bases remained unmatched. The CDR3 is 16 amino acids. The germline V gene has CDR1 KGHDR and CDR2 SFDVKD. CDR3 amino acids: CATSDVRGQGSQPQHF. The CDR3 DNA is TGTGCCACCAGTGATGTTCGCGGACAGGGGTCTCAGCCCCAGCATTTT.

V usage is TRBV18 and J usage is TRBJ2-5; D tentatively fits TRBD1 or TRBD2 (5 bases each). Germline lookup yields CDR1 KGHSH and CDR2 LQKENI. V shed 3 bases and J shed 5 bases, with 10 bases lying between them. The CDR3 is 13 amino acids. CDR3 sequence reads: CASSPNRRETQYF. The CDR3 nucleotides are TGTGCCAGCTCACCTAACAGGAGGGAGACCCAGTACTTC.

This chain uses TRBV3-1 (or the pseudogene TRBV3-2) with TRBJ1-6; D call uncertain. The ends were cut back, 3 bases at V and 10 bases at J, with 10 bases in the middle. The germline V gene has CDR1 LGHDT and CDR2 YNNKEL (reference sequence). The CDR3 is 13 residues long. CDR3 amino acids: CASSHGSGSPLHF. The CDR3 nucleotides read TGTGCCAGCAGCCACGGCTCGGGCTCACCCCTCCACTTT.

This clone was counted a single time. The chain links TRBV2 to TRBJ2-7; tentative D call: TRBD1 (7 bases). V lost 4 bases and J lost 3, with 13 bases in between. CDR1 is SNHLY, CDR2 FYNNEI, per germline. The CDR3 contains 14 residues. CDR3 DNA: TGTGCCAGCAGTGGCCAGGGGGGAAACTACGAGCAGTACTTC. Residues: CASSGQGGNYEQYF.

This clone was counted a few times. This chain uses TRBV18 with TRBJ2-7; perhaps TRBD2 as D (6 bases). V lost 6 bases and J 5 bases, leaving 14 bases between the germline ends. This CDR3 has 13 amino acids. From germline, CDR1 is KGHSH and CDR2 LQKENI. CDR3 residues: CASSREVSNEQYF. The CDR3 DNA follows: TGTGCCAGCTCGCGGGAAGTGTCGAACGAGCAGTACTTC. Variable domain in full (rest from reference TRBV18 and TRBJ2-7): NAGVMQNPRHLVRRRGQEARLRCSPMKGHSHVYWYRQLPEEGLKFMVYLQKENIIDESGMPKERFSAEFPKEGPSILRIQQVVRGDSAAYFCASSREVSNEQYFGPGTRLTVT.

J is TRBJ2-1 and V is TRBV24-1; D is ambiguous. Germline V gives CDR1 KGHDR, CDR2 SFDVKD. Trimming stripped 3 bases from V and 9 bases from J, with 17 bases between. This CDR3 has 15 residues. CDR3 bases: TGTGCCACCAGTGATCCAAGCCTCCCCGGCGGTGAGCAGTTCTTC. Translation gives CATSDPSLPGGEQFF.

This chain joins TRBV7-6 and TRBJ2-7; D could derive from TRBD1 or TRBD2 (5 bases each). CDR3 size: 14 residues. V shed 5 bases and J shed 2 bases, with 13 bases lying between them. CDR1 and CDR2 (germline): SGHVS, FNYEAQ. CDR3 region: CASSLIGTTYEQYF. CDR3 coding DNA: TGTGCCAGCAGCCTAATTGGGACCACCTACGAGCAGTACTTC.

The chain couples TRBV12-3 or TRBV12-4 to TRBJ2-1; D is possibly TRBD1 (5 bases). With 7 bases removed from V and 9 bases from J, the gap between germline ends came to 13 bases. CDR3 size: 12 residues. The CDR3 region has the DNA TGTGCCAGCACTTGGGGCAATGGTGAGCAGTTCTTC. It specifies CASTWGNGEQFF.

The J gene is TRBJ1-1, the V gene TRBV19; no clear D gene. V lost 9 bases, J lost 1 base, and 6 bases lay in between. The CDR3 has 11 residues. Germline values: CDR1 LNHDA, CDR2 SQIVND (reference sequence). The DNA for the CDR3 is TGTGCCAGCGTCAGGAACACTGAAGCTTTCTTT. This codes for CASVRNTEAFF.

This chain joins TRBV21-1 and TRBJ2-3; no DNA check was done on the table's D call, TRBD1. TRBV21-1 is annotated as a pseudogene. This CDR3 contains 16 residues. The CDR3 bases are TGTGCCAGCAGCAACCCGGGACAGGGGAACTCAGATACGCAGTATTTT. It codes for CASSNPGQGNSDTQYF.

The chain carries TRBV5-1 and TRBJ1-4; perhaps TRBD1 as D (6 bases). Deletions cut 4 bases from V and 3 bases from J, with 10 bases between. This CDR3 is 14 amino acids long. The germline gives CDR1 SGHRS, CDR2 YFSETQ. The CDR3, as DNA: TGCGCCAGCAGCCCAAGGGGGTCTAATGAAAAACTGTTTTTT. Protein product: CASSPRGSNEKLFF.

This chain connects TRBV2 to TRBJ1-2, with a weak D call TRBD1 (5 bases). The V end lost 11 bases, the J end lost 5 bases, and 12 bases lay between the germline ends. The CDR3 is 11 amino acids. Germline CDR1 reads SNHLY; CDR2 reads FYNNEI. CDR3 sequence reads: CAGGFMYGYTF. The DNA of the CDR3 is TGTGCCGGGGGGTTTATGTATGGCTACACCTTC.

This clone showed up just once. V gene TRBV3-1 (or the pseudogene TRBV3-2) combines with J gene TRBJ2-1; 8 bases line up with TRBD2. The CDR3 has 15 amino acids. Trimming removed 2 bases from V and 2 bases from J; junction bases left unmatched: 2. Looked up from germline, CDR1 is LGHDT and CDR2 is YNNKEL (reference sequence). Here the CDR3 DNA reads TGTGCCAGCAGCCAAACAGCGGGGGCCTACAATGAGCAGTTCTTC. Its protein product is CASSQTAGAYNEQFF.

The chain uses TRBV20-1 and TRBJ2-3, with 8 bases matching TRBD1. The CDR3 runs 15 residues. Germline values: CDR1 DFQATT, CDR2 SNEGSKA (reference sequence). V dropped 3 bases and J dropped 11; count of bases not matched to a gene: 16. CDR3 sequence (DNA): TGCAGTGCTAGTCTCCACAGGGGGACGCCATCGGGGCAGTATTTT. It specifies CSASLHRGTPSGQYF.

This clone was counted a single time. The chain couples TRBV7-2 to TRBJ2-5; the match to TRBD2 covers 8 bases. J gave up 5 bases and V 1 base, and 6 bases lay outside the gene matches. This CDR3 contains 15 residues. Germline lookup yields CDR1 SGHTA and CDR2 FQGNSA. The CDR3 region has the DNA TGTGCCAGCAGCTTAGTGGGACTAGACGGGGAGACCCAGTACTTC. Its protein is CASSLVGLDGETQYF.

The J gene is TRBJ1-5, the V gene TRBV12-3 or TRBV12-4, with TRBD1 matching 7 bases. The CDR3 sequence is 13 residues long. Trimming cost V 8 bases and J 2 bases; bases outside gene matches: 3. The CDR3 coding sequence is TGTGCCAGCGATGACAGGGGCAATCAGCCCCAGCATTTT. It is translated as CASDDRGNQPQHF.

This clone was detected once. This sequence joins TRBV19 and TRBJ2-3; 9 nucleotides line up with TRBD2. V lost 3 bases, J lost 2 bases, and 3 bases stayed unmatched. The CDR3 is made up of 15 amino acids. Germline V gene data show CDR1 as LNHDA and CDR2 as SQIVND (reference sequence). This chain's CDR3 is CASSISSGVTDTQYF. CDR3 nucleotide sequence: TGTGCCAGTAGTATCTCTAGCGGGGTCACAGATACGCAGTATTTT.

This clone was recorded a few times. V usage is TRBV30 and J usage is TRBJ1-1; D is unclear. V shed 5 bases and J shed 5 bases, with 9 bases lying between them. Germline CDR1 and CDR2: GTSNPN and SVGIG (reference sequence). This CDR3 has 11 amino acids. In nucleotides, the CDR3 is TGTGCCTGGCATCACCCGACTGAAGCTTTCTTT. Protein product: CAWHHPTEAFF.

The chain combines TRBV15 with TRBJ2-4; D is perhaps TRBD2 (7 bases). The germline V gene encodes CDR1 LNHNV and CDR2 YYDKDF (reference sequence). This CDR3 has 15 amino acids. Trimming pared 3 bases from V and 13 bases from J, leaving 22 bases between. DNA for the CDR3: TGTGCCACCAGCAGGTCCAGAGATGGGGGGGCCCGGCAGTACTTC. It encodes CATSRSRDGGARQYF.